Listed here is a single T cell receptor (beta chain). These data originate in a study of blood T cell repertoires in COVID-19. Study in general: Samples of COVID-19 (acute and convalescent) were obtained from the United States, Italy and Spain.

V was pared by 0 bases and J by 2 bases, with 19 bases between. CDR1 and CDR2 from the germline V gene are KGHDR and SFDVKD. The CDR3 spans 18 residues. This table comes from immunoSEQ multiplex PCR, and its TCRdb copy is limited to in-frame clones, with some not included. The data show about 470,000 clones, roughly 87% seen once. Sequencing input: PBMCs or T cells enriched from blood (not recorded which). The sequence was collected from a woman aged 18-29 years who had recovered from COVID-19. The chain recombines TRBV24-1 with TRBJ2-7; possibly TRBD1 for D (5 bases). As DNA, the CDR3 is TGTGCCACCAGTGATTTGACCCTCCTCGAGGACACACCCTACGAGCAGTACTTC. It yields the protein CATSDLTLLEDTPYEQYF.